This is a list of T cell receptor beta chains from one sample in a study of OX40 agonist ivuxolimab in advanced cancers. TCRdb's copy holds only in-frame clones and misses some; the assay was immunoSEQ multiplex PCR. The table has 85,000 to 95,000 clones, roughly nine tenths seen once. Sequenced here: CD4+ or CD8+ T cells sorted from blood, sampled in a trial of the OX40 agonist ivuxolimab. The receptor set was obtained from an adult with an advanced solid tumor such as melanoma, head and neck, liver or kidney cancer. The CDR3 runs from the conserved cysteine through the conserved F or W. The D gene is left open where the match is weak. Expanded clones are given a class, and other clones once, few, many or no size at all.

>.|TRBJ2-2|15|.|TRBV27
TGTGCCAGCAGTTCCCACAGAGGTTTCACCGGGGAGCTGTTTTTT
CASSSHRGFTGELFF
>.|TRBJ1-6|14|few|TRBV5-1
TGCGCCAGCAGACCGTACAGAGCCGATTCACCCCTCCACTTT
CASRPYRADSPLHF
>.|TRBJ1-4|11|.|TRBV20-1
TGCAGTGCTATCGCTGAGGAAAAACTGTTTTTT
CSAIAEEKLFF
>TRBD1|TRBJ1-5|17|few|TRBV4-1
TGCGCCAGCAGCCAAGATTGGCAGGGGGCCTTTAATCAGCCCCAGCATTTT
CASSQDWQGAFNQPQHF
>TRBD1|TRBJ2-6|20|.|TRBV27
TGTGCCAGCAGTTGGGAGAACGGGACAGGGGGTACCTCTGGGGCCAACGTCCTGACTTTC
CASSWENGTGGTSGANVLTF
>.|TRBJ1-5|15|.|TRBV4-2
TGTGCCAGCAGCCAAGATCATTATAGCAATCAGCCCCAGCATTTT
CASSQDHYSNQPQHF
>.|TRBJ1-2|14|once|TRBV6-1
TGTGCCAGCAGTGAAGGCGGGCAGGGCAACGGCTACACCTTC
CASSEGGQGNGYTF
>TRBD2|TRBJ2-7|15|.|TRBV11-2
TGTGCCAGCAGCCCTGGGACTAGCGGGAGCTACGAGCAGTACTTC
CASSPGTSGSYEQYF
>.|TRBJ1-1|14|.|TRBV7-9
TGTGCCAGCAGCCCCCAAGGGGGGCAGGCTGAAGCTTTCTTT
CASSPQGGQAEAFF
>.|TRBJ1-1|11|.|TRBV25-1
TGTGCCAGCAGAAGGGCCTCTGAAGCTTTCTTT
CASRRASEAFF
>.|TRBJ1-1|13|.|TRBV27
TGTGCCAGCAGTTTTCGGGCCATCACTGAAGCTTTCTTT
CASSFRAITEAFF
>TRBD1|TRBJ1-1|16|once|TRBV25-1
TGTGCCAGCAGTGATAAGGGCGACTTTCTACGACAGGGAGCTTTCTTT
CASSDKGDFLRQGAFF
>.|TRBJ1-2|14|.|TRBV28
TGTGCCAGCCGCACCCCCAAAGGGGCCGGTGGCTACACCTTC
CASRTPKGAGGYTF
>TRBD1|TRBJ1-1|14|.|TRBV6-4
TGTGCCAGCAGTAGGGGACAGGGTGGTAATGAAGCTTTCTTT
CASSRGQGGNEAFF
>TRBD1|TRBJ2-1|15|.|TRBV12-5
TGTGCTAGTGGTTTGGGCTCAGGGGGCGATTATGAGCAGTTCTTC
CASGLGSGGDYEQFF
>.|TRBJ2-7|14|.|TRBV7-8
TGTGCCAGCAGCTCCCCTCTCCCCCCCAACGAGCAGTACTTC
CASSSPLPPNEQYF
>TRBD2|TRBJ2-3|15|.|TRBV11-3
TGTGCCAGCAGCGAGGGACTAGCGGTTACAGATACGCAGTATTTT
CASSEGLAVTDTQYF
>.|TRBJ2-7|15|.|TRBV7-2
TGTGCCAGCAGCTTAGGGGGTGGTAGGTATTTCGAGCAGTACTTC
CASSLGGGRYFEQYF
>.|TRBJ2-3|15|.|TRBV7-2
TGTGCCAGCAGCCCCGACTATCGTTCCACAGATACGCAGTATTTT
CASSPDYRSTDTQYF
>.|TRBJ2-1|14|.|TRBV5-1
TGCGCCAGCAGCTTGGGAATGAGGTTGGATGAGCAGTTCTTC
CASSLGMRLDEQFF
>.|TRBJ2-7|14|.|TRBV28
TGTGCCAGCAGTTTAACGGCCCCCACCTACGAGCAGTACTTC
CASSLTAPTYEQYF
>.|TRBJ1-2|15|.|TRBV18
TGTGCCAGCTCACTACAGGGCAGAGCTAACTATGGCTACACCTTC
CASSLQGRANYGYTF
>TRBD2|TRBJ2-7|19|.|TRBV11-1
TGTGCCAGCAGCCCGAGACTAGCGGGAGGTTCAATCCCAGCCTATGAGCAGTACTTC
CASSPRLAGGSIPAYEQYF
>.|TRBJ2-5|12|.|TRBV7-2
TGTGCCAGCAGCTTTGGGGGAGAGACCCAGTACTTC
CASSFGGETQYF
>.|TRBJ1-4|14|.|TRBV5-6
TGTGCCAGCAGCTTGCGGCGGGATCTTGAAAAACTGTTTTTT
CASSLRRDLEKLFF
>.|TRBJ1-1|15|.|TRBV18
TGTGCCAGCTCACCCAATACCGCTGTGAACACTGAAGCTTTCTTT
CASSPNTAVNTEAFF
>.|TRBJ2-6|17|.|TRBV7-3
TGTGCCAGCAGCTTTCTTAGTACAAGCTCTGGGGCCAACGTCCTGACTTTC
CASSFLSTSSGANVLTF
>TRBD2|TRBJ2-3|17|.|TRBV7-2
TGTGCCAGCAGCTTGGAGGGGAGGGGCGCACACACAGATACGCAGTATTTT
CASSLEGRGAHTDTQYF
>.|TRBJ1-2|15|.|TRBV10-2
TGCGCCAGCAGTGAGACCCGAGGACCCTACGAGGGCTACACCTTC
CASSETRGPYEGYTF
>.|TRBJ2-5|12|.|TRBV29-1
TGCAGCGTTGTTTCCCTTCGCGGGACCCAGTACTTC
CSVVSLRGTQYF
>TRBD2|TRBJ2-3|19|once|TRBV7-6
TGTGCCAGCAGCTTGGAAGGGGATGCTAGCGGCCCTAGCACAGATACGCAGTATTTT
CASSLEGDASGPSTDTQYF
>.|TRBJ2-1|13|few|TRBV25-1
TGTGCCAGCAGTGTGCCAGGGTTGGATGAGCAGTTCTTC
CASSVPGLDEQFF
>.|TRBJ1-5|15|.|TRBV5-1
TGCGCCAGCAGCTTGGTTCCAGATAGCAATCAGCCCCAGCATTTT
CASSLVPDSNQPQHF
>.|TRBJ2-7|15|.|TRBV7-9
TGTGCCAGCAGCTTAGGGGGGGCTTTCTCCTACGAGCAGTACTTC
CASSLGGAFSYEQYF
>TRBD1|TRBJ2-7|13|.|TRBV19
TGTGCCAGTAGCAGAAACAGGGGCGGCGAGCAGTACTTC
CASSRNRGGEQYF
>TRBD2|TRBJ2-1|17|once|TRBV5-4
TGTGCCAGCAGCAATACCCGGACTAGCGGGGGGGCCGGTGAGCAGTTCTTC
CASSNTRTSGGAGEQFF
>.|TRBJ1-2|12|.|TRBV6-5
TGTGCCAGCAGTCGGGACACTTATGGCTACACCTTC
CASSRDTYGYTF
>TRBD2|TRBJ2-7|15|.|TRBV14
TGTGCCAGCAGCCAAGAGGTGGGAGGGCCGCACGAGCAGTACTTC
CASSQEVGGPHEQYF
>TRBD2|TRBJ2-1|15|.|TRBV6-1
TGTGCCAGCAGGGAGGGCGGGAGTTCCTACAATGAGCAGTTCTTC
CASREGGSSYNEQFF
>.|TRBJ2-6|15|few|TRBV19
TGTGCCAGTAGTACAACAGGGAGACCGGCCAACGTCCTGACTTTC
CASSTTGRPANVLTF
>.|TRBJ1-1|13|.|TRBV11-1
TGTGCCAGCAGAGATAACAGGCGGGCTGAAGCTTTCTTT
CASRDNRRAEAFF
>.|TRBJ1-2|15|.|TRBV5-8
TGTGCCAGCAGCTTGTTGGGTCAGGGGCGCGGTGGCTACACCTTC
CASSLLGQGRGGYTF
>TRBD1|TRBJ2-3|16|.|TRBV5-1
TGCGCCAGCAGCGCTGAGGGACAGTTGAGCACAGATACGCAGTATTTT
CASSAEGQLSTDTQYF
>.|TRBJ2-2|13|.|TRBV15
TGTGCCACCAGCTCCGAGGGCACCGGGGAGCTGTTTTTT
CATSSEGTGELFF
>.|TRBJ1-5|13|.|TRBV6-5
TGTGCCAGCAGAGAACATGGGAATCAGCCCCAGCATTTT
CASREHGNQPQHF
>.|TRBJ1-4|14|.|TRBV7-9
TGTGCCAGCAGCAGCAGGGGCCTTAATGAAAAACTGTTTTTT
CASSSRGLNEKLFF
>.|TRBJ2-3|17|.|TRBV7-2
TGTGCCAGCAGCTTGGCAGTTTTAGGGTCTGGGGAGGATACGCAGTATTTT
CASSLAVLGSGEDTQYF
>.|TRBJ2-7|15|.|TRBV15
TGTGCCACCAGCAGAGATTATGGGTTTACGCGCGAGCAGTACTTC
CATSRDYGFTREQYF
>TRBD1|TRBJ1-5|15|.|TRBV7-6
TGTGCCAGCAGCCCAGGGGACAGCCTCAATCAGCCCCAGCATTTT
CASSPGDSLNQPQHF